Following are 10 T cell receptor beta chains from one sample sequenced in a study of Graves' ophthalmopathy and Graves' hyperthyroidism. For repertoire sequencing, the TCR beta CDR3 regions were amplified from RNA transcripts. HTBI primers were employed in first-round RT-PCR, then a second-round multiplex PCR followed. TCRdb re-called the multiplex PCR reads with MiXCR, one entry per CDR3 protein. This repertoire shows about 620,000 distinct CDR3 sequences, roughly 20% found once; its top ten account for roughly 6.9%. The source material was peripheral blood. The origin of the receptors is a woman aged 18-30 years with stable Graves' hyperthyroidism. Some clones in this sample may be carry-over from other donors' samples.

The chain combines TRBV27 with TRBJ2-2, with D perhaps given as TRBD1 or TRBD2 (5 bases each). With 5 bases removed from V and 1 base from J, the gap between germline ends came to 11 bases. The CDR3 has 15 amino acids. The germline gives CDR1 MNHEY, CDR2 SMNVEV (reference sequence). In DNA form, the CDR3 reads TGTGCCAGCAGTCCTCGGGACGTGAACACCGGGGAGCTGTTTTTT. It is translated as CASSPRDVNTGELFF.

In regard to this clonotype: A far larger clone is a single base away, which makes a read error likely. The chain couples TRBV19 to TRBJ1-1, with D possibly being TRBD1 (5 bases). Germline lookup yields CDR1 LNHDA and CDR2 SQIVND (reference sequence). There are 13 residues in the CDR3. CDR3: CTSSPRGYTEAFF. CDR3 in DNA: TGTACCAGTAGCCCAAGGGGATACACTGAAGCTTTCTTT.

CDR3 sequence: CASSSLVGANVLTF. CDR3 in DNA: TGTGCCAGCAGTTCCCTAGTTGGGGCCAACGTCCTGACTTTC. The chain links TRBV6-5 to TRBJ2-6; D remains unclear. Germline V gene data show CDR1 as MNHEY and CDR2 as SVGAGI. V lost 4 bases and J lost 3, with 7 bases in between. The CDR3 has 14 amino acids.

This clonotype was seen more than once but under ten times. The chain joins TRBV9 to TRBJ2-2; 13 bases align to TRBD2. Germline CDR1 and CDR2: SGDLS and YYNGEE. V dropped 4 bases and J dropped 5; count of bases not matched to a gene: 11. The CDR3 length is 18 residues. CDR3 protein: CASSSGLAGAQGTGELFF. The DNA of the CDR3 is TGTGCCAGCAGCTCAGGACTAGCGGGGGCCCAGGGAACCGGGGAGCTGTTTTTT.

This clonotype showed up many times. The rearrangement joins TRBV28 to TRBJ2-7; tentative D call: TRBD1 (5 bases). V lost 4 bases and J 6 bases, leaving 10 bases between the germline ends. Germline-derived CDR1 and CDR2 are MDHEN and SYDVKM. This CDR3 is built from 12 residues. CDR3: CASSSSGPEQYF. The CDR3 nucleotides read TGTGCCAGCAGTTCCTCAGGGCCCGAGCAGTACTTC.

Ten or more counts support this clonotype. The CDR3 DNA follows: TGTGCCAGCAGTTTACCCGGGACTAGCGAGACCTACGAGCAGTACTTC. Translating gives CASSLPGTSETYEQYF. This chain links TRBV28 with TRBJ2-7; 10 nucleotides match TRBD2. V shed 2 bases and J 2 bases; nucleotides not matched to a gene: 6. Germline V gene data show CDR1 as MDHEN and CDR2 as SYDVKM. This CDR3 region has 16 residues.

This clonotype came up many times. This chain connects TRBV6-2 or TRBV6-3 to TRBJ2-7, with D possibly TRBD1 on 6 matching bases. CDR1 and CDR2 (germline): MNHEY, SVGEGT. CDR3 length equals 14 residues. V lost 6 bases, J lost 2 bases, and 14 bases lay in between. The CDR3 is CASRRTGSPYEQYF. The CDR3 bases are TGTGCCAGCAGGCGAACAGGGAGTCCCTACGAGCAGTACTTC.

The sample holds many counts of this clonotype. This rearrangement joins TRBV7-2 to TRBJ1-1; D remains ambiguous. V dropped 1 base and J dropped 5 bases, with 11 bases sitting between them. This CDR3 comprises 14 residues. Germline assignment: CDR1 SGHTA and CDR2 FQGNSA. Written as DNA, the CDR3 is TGTGCCAGCAGCTTAGAGGGCGGCGTAACTGAAGCTTTCTTT. This codes for CASSLEGGVTEAFF.

This clonotype was counted at least ten times. The rearrangement links TRBV6-5 to TRBJ1-2, with 8 bases aligning to TRBD1. Unmatched junction bases numbered 8, after V lost 4 bases and J lost 4 bases. The CDR3 length is 15 residues. Germline CDR1 is MNHEY and CDR2 is SVGAGI. CDR3 residues: CASSWDRSPSYGYTF. The CDR3, as DNA: TGTGCCAGCAGTTGGGACAGGAGTCCGTCCTATGGCTACACCTTC.

This clonotype appeared a few times. The genes are TRBV7-3 and TRBJ2-3, with TRBD2 matching 10 bases. The germline V gene encodes CDR1 SGHTA and CDR2 FQGTGA. The CDR3 runs to 17 residues. J was trimmed by 2 bases and V by 0 bases; bases with no gene match: 5. This CDR3 reads CASSLTSGGSYTDTQYF. CDR3 coding DNA: TGTGCCAGCAGCTTAACTAGCGGGGGGTCATACACAGATACGCAGTATTTT.